These 10 T cell receptor beta chains were sequenced from one sample in a study of untreated major depressive disorder (dated by TCRdb to between 2017 and 2018). Library creation used the immunoSEQ multiplex PCR assay. As stored in TCRdb, this immuneACCESS dataset retains in-frame rearrangements with V and J assigned. A fraction of the clones does not appear; measured against another copy, unresolved V genes explain less than half of the discrepancy, and the remainder lacks a known reason. The sample table contains about 20,000 clones; only one count was recorded for 80% to 90% of them. The leading ten clones occupy 4.5% to 6.5% of the sample. The sample comprised CD4+ T cells from PBMCs. Receptor source: a woman aged 25 to 39 in good health.

This chain joins TRBV5-5 and TRBJ2-7, with 9 nucleotides matching TRBD1. Germline values: CDR1 SGHKS, CDR2 YYEKEE (reference sequence). The CDR3 totals 13 residues. After removal of 2 bases from V and 6 bases from J, the junction contained 3 bases not matched to a gene. The CDR3 DNA reads TGTGCCAGCAGCTTTGGGGACAGGGTCGAGCAGTACTTC. This encodes CASSFGDRVEQYF.

The chain has TRBV11-2 and TRBJ2-7; TRBD1 or TRBD2 may be the D gene (6 bases each). Germline CDR1 reads SGHAT; CDR2 reads FQNNGV. Trimming stripped 5 bases from V and 2 bases from J, with 13 bases between. This CDR3 spans 14 amino acids. The CDR3 is CASSRRAGAYEQYF. As DNA, the CDR3 is TGTGCCAGCAGCCGGAGGGCAGGGGCCTACGAGCAGTACTTC.

The J gene is TRBJ2-2, the V gene TRBV7-2, with D unclear. The V gene's germline CDR1 is SGHTA and CDR2 FQGNSA. This CDR3 has 11 amino acids. The V gene lost 2 bases and the J gene lost 7 bases, with 2 bases spanning the gap. DNA for the CDR3: TGTGCCAGCAGCTTATACGGGGAGCTGTTTTTT. It translates to CASSLYGELFF.

This chain links TRBV7-8 with TRBJ1-3; D is unclear. V was cut by 4 bases and J by 9 bases, with 19 bases left in between. The germline gives CDR1 SGHVS, CDR2 FQNEAQ. This CDR3 comprises 15 residues. The CDR3 protein is CASSSPGKAGGTIYF. In DNA form, the CDR3 reads TGTGCCAGCAGCTCTCCCGGGAAGGCCGGCGGCACCATATATTTT.

This chain links TRBV27 with TRBJ2-7; D remains ambiguous. The length of the CDR3 is 15 residues. Trimming pared 6 bases from V and 2 bases from J, leaving 17 bases between. Germline assignment: CDR1 MNHEY and CDR2 SMNVEV (reference sequence). The DNA of the CDR3 is TGTGCCAGCAGCTCCCCGGACCTGGGGACCTACGAGCAGTACTTC. The encoded protein is CASSSPDLGTYEQYF.

In DNA, the CDR3 is TGCGCCAGCAGCTCTGGAAACACCATATATTTT. It translates to CASSSGNTIYF. The chain is built from TRBV5-1 and TRBJ1-3, with D uncertain. The CDR3 length is 11 residues. Germline V gives CDR1 SGHRS, CDR2 YFSETQ. The germline V and J ends were trimmed by 3 bases and 2 bases, with 0 bases remaining between them.

This chain uses TRBV29-1 with TRBJ2-1; unclear D gene. V lost 2 bases, J lost 0 bases, and 11 bases lay in between. The CDR3 runs 15 residues. Germline CDR1 reads SQVTM; CDR2 reads ANQGSEA. The CDR3 DNA reads TGCAGCGTTGAACCGGCCCCCAGCTCCTACAATGAGCAGTTCTTC. Residues: CSVEPAPSSYNEQFF.

The chain combines TRBV9 with TRBJ1-5; 10 positions agree with TRBD1. This CDR3 is built from 14 residues. Losses at the gene ends were 5 bases for V and 6 bases for J; bases not matched to a gene: 5. Germline V CDR1 and CDR2: SGDLS, YYNGEE. The CDR3 nucleotides read TGTGCCAGCAGTGCCGGGACAGGGGTTCAGCCCCAGCATTTT. Amino acids: CASSAGTGVQPQHF.

CDR3 sequence reads: CASSLHRGQDYGYTF. CDR3 coding DNA: TGTGCCAGCAGCTTACACAGGGGGCAGGACTATGGCTACACCTTC. The chain links TRBV7-2 to TRBJ1-2; the match to TRBD1 covers 9 bases. CDR3 length equals 15 residues. V trimming: 2 bases; J trimming: 3 bases; junction bases outside the gene matches: 4. Germline V lookup: CDR1 SGHTA, CDR2 FQGNSA.

This clone was detected only once. This chain links TRBV2 with TRBJ2-7, with D uncertain. Germline loops: CDR1 SNHLY, CDR2 FYNNEI. The CDR3 extends over 12 amino acids. The V gene lost 2 bases and the J gene lost 6 bases, with 8 bases spanning the gap. CDR3: CASSERAGEQYF. The CDR3 nucleotides read TGTGCCAGCAGTGAAAGGGCAGGCGAGCAGTACTTC. The variable domain in full, completed from reference TRBV2 and TRBJ2-7, reads EPEVTQTPSHQVTQMGQEVILRCVPISNHLYFYWYRQILGQKVEFLVSFYNNEISEKSEIFDDQFSVERPDGSNFTLKIRSTKLEDSAMYFCASSERAGEQYFGPGTRLTVT.